This T cell receptor beta chain was sequenced in a study of blood T cell repertoires in COVID-19. As processed by the authors: How many nucleated cells were present was estimated from reference gene primer amplification. Generated by immunoSEQ multiplex PCR, the TCRdb table keeps only in-frame clones and is missing some. That table is the source of V, J and clone size, and D and trimming were worked out from the DNA. Here the sample spans roughly 65,000 clones, approximately 89% being singletons. This clonotype originated in a woman aged 55-75 years with acute or convalescent COVID-19. Sequencing was done on a sample of peripheral blood.

DNA for the CDR3: TGCAGTGCTAGTGGGACTAGCGCCTACAATGAGCAGTTCTTC. Amino acid sequence: CSASGTSAYNEQFF. This chain connects TRBV20-1 to TRBJ2-1; 10 bases are a match to TRBD2. The CDR3 length is 14 residues. Trimming took 3 bases from V and 2 from J; bases not matched to a gene: 1. Germline CDR1 DFQATT, CDR2 SNEGSKA (reference sequence).